This T cell receptor (beta chain) was found in a study of blood T cell repertoires in COVID-19. Study at large: The United States, Italy and Spain supplied acute and convalescent COVID-19 samples. Sample material is recorded as cDNA or gDNA derived from T cells, B-cell-depleted T cells, or PBMCs.

From germline, CDR1 is DFQATT and CDR2 SNEGSKA (reference sequence). Germline trimming cut 3 bases from V and 1 base from J; bases unmatched to any gene: 5. This CDR3 is 14 amino acids long. This clone was detected only once. As handled by the study authors: Nucleated cell counts were estimated from reference gene primer amplification. Profiled with immunoSEQ multiplex PCR; TCRdb holds only in-frame clones, not every one. Clonal size and the V and J genes are those of that table, whereas D and trimming came from the DNA. The sample shows fewer than 200,000 clones, about four fifths of them seen only once.

The source material was peripheral blood. This sequence was found in a man between 65 and 85 years old with active or convalescent COVID-19. The rearrangement links TRBV20-1 to TRBJ1-1; TRBD1 matches at 7 bases. CDR3 sequence: CSASPHRGNTEAFF. The CDR3 DNA sequence: TGCAGTGCTAGTCCACACAGGGGGAACACTGAAGCTTTCTTT.